These 17 T cell receptor beta chains were all obtained from the same sample, sequenced in a study of response to subunit inactivated influenza vaccine. A single record per CDR3 protein comes from TCRdb applying MiXCR to the RT-PCR reads. This table has about 240,000 distinct CDR3 sequences, 9% to 15% appearing once. The input for sequencing was non-naive T cells sorted from PBMCs, taken 14 days before vaccination. The origin of the receptors is a man between 45 and 60 years old who received an inactivated influenza vaccine.

This clonotype was picked up many times. This chain links TRBV29-1 with TRBJ2-5, with D possibly called TRBD1 or TRBD2 (6 bases each). The CDR3 runs 13 residues. The V and J ends lost 3 bases and 5 bases respectively, with 13 bases between them. In germline, CDR1 is SQVTM, CDR2 ANQGSEA. CDR3 protein: CSVEIWGAETQYF. In nucleotides, the CDR3 is TGCAGCGTTGAGATCTGGGGGGCGGAGACCCAGTACTTC.

This clonotype was counted at least ten times. This sequence joins TRBV20-1 and TRBJ2-1, with D tentatively TRBD2 (6 bases). CDR1 DFQATT and CDR2 SNEGSKA come from the germline V gene (reference sequence). Trimming took 1 base from V and 0 from J, leaving 16 bases between them. The length of the CDR3 is 17 residues. The CDR3, as DNA: TGCAGTGCTAGAGCGGGAGCGAGCTTTAGCTCCTACAATGAGCAGTTCTTC. Translation: CSARAGASFSSYNEQFF.

The chain recombines TRBV14 with TRBJ1-1; D uncertain. The CDR3 is 12 amino acids. V was clipped by 5 bases and J by 10 bases, with 14 bases between them. Germline CDR1 is SGHDN and CDR2 is FVKESK. The chain's CDR3 is CASSFATNSAFF. The CDR3 DNA sequence: TGTGCCAGCAGCTTCGCTACGAATTCAGCTTTCTTT.

This clonotype came up a few times. The chain uses TRBV6-2 or TRBV6-3 and TRBJ1-1; D is undetermined. The CDR3 spans 17 residues. CDR1 and CDR2 (germline): MNHEY, SVGEGT. The V end was cut by 2 bases, the J end by 4 bases, with 20 bases between. CDR3 DNA: TGTGCCAGCAGTTACGCAGGATCCAGCCCCCGGGGCACTGAAGCTTTCTTT. Protein sequence: CASSYAGSSPRGTEAFF.

The V call is TRBV11-2, the J call TRBJ2-7, with 8 bases that match TRBD1. Germline V gene data show CDR1 as SGHAT and CDR2 as FQNNGV. Germline trimming cut 5 bases from V and 2 bases from J; bases unmatched to any gene: 5. This CDR3 is built from 14 residues. This CDR3 reads CASSLGQVAYEQYF. Here the CDR3 DNA reads TGTGCCAGCAGCCTGGGACAGGTTGCCTACGAGCAGTACTTC.

This clonotype was counted ten times or more. V gene TRBV3-1 combines with J gene TRBJ2-2, with D uncertain. The V end was cut by 1 base, the J end by 4 bases, with 7 bases between. The CDR3 loop spans 14 amino acids. CDR1 and CDR2 (germline): LGHDT, YNNKEL (reference sequence). The CDR3: CASSQAVSTGELFF. The CDR3 nucleotides are TGTGCCAGCAGCCAAGCGGTCAGCACCGGGGAGCTGTTTTTT. The full variable domain, in which reference TRBV3-1 and TRBJ2-2 provide the parts outside the CDR3, is DTAVSQTPKYLVTQMGNDKSIKCEQNLGHDTMYWYKQDSKKFLKIMFSYNNKELIINETVPNRFSPKSPDKAHLNLHINSLELGDSAVYFCASSQAVSTGELFFGEGSRLTVL.

This clonotype was counted at least ten times. The gene calls are TRBV4-1 and TRBJ1-2; TRBD1 aligns across 7 bases. The V gene's germline CDR1 is MGHRA and CDR2 YSYEKL. Trimming took 2 bases from V and 4 from J; bases not matched to a gene: 4. The CDR3 has 14 residues. The CDR3 loop is CASSQTGASYGYTF. CDR3 coding DNA: TGCGCCAGCAGCCAAACAGGGGCTAGCTATGGCTACACCTTC.

This clonotype was counted ten times or more. The genes are TRBV3-1 and TRBJ1-1; TRBD1 matches at 8 bases. With V trimmed by 4 bases and J by 3 bases, 1 base remained unmatched. There are 13 residues in the CDR3. The V gene's germline CDR1 is LGHDT and CDR2 YNNKEL (reference sequence). This chain's CDR3 is CASSPTGDTEAFF. The CDR3 bases are TGTGCCAGCAGCCCGACAGGGGACACTGAAGCTTTCTTT.

This clonotype was seen more than once but under ten times. The rearrangement joins TRBV2 to TRBJ2-7; 12 bases are shared with TRBD2. Per the germline V gene, CDR1 is SNHLY and CDR2 is FYNNEI. This CDR3 is built from 17 residues. V shed 6 bases, J shed 0 bases, and the junction held 9 bases outside the gene matches. CDR3 in DNA: TGTGCCAGCAGCCGGACTAGCGGGATTTCCCCCTCCTACGAGCAGTACTTC. Its protein product is CASSRTSGISPSYEQYF.

This chain joins TRBV7-9 and TRBJ1-1; D gene ambiguous. In germline, CDR1 is SEHNR, CDR2 FQNEAQ (reference sequence). Between the trimmed V and J ends, which lost 0 bases and 0 bases, there was a span of 8 bases. The length of the CDR3 is 15 residues. CDR3 nucleotide sequence: TGTGCCAGCAGCTTAGCCGGAGCTATGAACACTGAAGCTTTCTTT. Its protein product is CASSLAGAMNTEAFF.

The chain couples TRBV7-9 to TRBJ2-7; TRBD1 or TRBD2 may be the D gene (6 bases each). The CDR3 runs 14 residues. V was shortened by 5 bases and J by 3 bases, with 14 bases between the two germline ends. CDR1 is SEHNR, CDR2 FQNEAQ, per germline (reference sequence). The CDR3 nucleotides are TGTGCCAGCAGCCCGGGGGTCAGGGGCTACGAGCAGTACTTC. Translation gives CASSPGVRGYEQYF.

The J gene is TRBJ1-1, the V gene TRBV6-2 or TRBV6-3; the D is unclear. Germline lookup yields CDR1 MNHEY and CDR2 SVGEGT. The CDR3 totals 16 residues. V was shortened by 4 bases and J by 0 bases, with 15 bases between the two germline ends. The CDR3 reads CASSSETLLLNTEAFF. CDR3 nucleotide sequence: TGTGCCAGCAGTTCCGAGACCCTACTTTTGAACACTGAAGCTTTCTTT.

This clonotype has more than one count but fewer than ten. This chain connects TRBV29-1 to TRBJ1-3; 9 bases match TRBD1. With 5 bases clipped from V and 1 base from J, the junction kept 6 bases outside the gene matches. Germline V gene lookup returns CDR1 SQVTM and CDR2 ANQGSEA. The CDR3 extends over 15 amino acids. The CDR3 loop is CSVHTGTGSGNTIYF. CDR3 in DNA: TGCAGCGTTCACACTGGGACAGGGTCTGGAAACACCATATATTTT.

The CDR3 DNA reads TGTGCCAGCAGCTTAGGACCAACCAACACCATATATTTT. Encoded protein: CASSLGPTNTIYF. This sequence joins TRBV7-2 and TRBJ1-3; D gene ambiguous. V lost 1 base and J 7 bases, leaving 8 bases between the germline ends. CDR3 size: 13 residues. Germline V CDR1 and CDR2: SGHTA, FQGNSA.

This clonotype was seen many times. The CDR3 loop reads CASSSGPRGGRTDTQYF. For the CDR3, the DNA is TGCGCCAGCAGCTCCGGCCCGCGCGGGGGGCGCACAGATACGCAGTATTTT. The V gene is TRBV5-1, the J gene TRBJ2-3, with 8 bases that match TRBD2. Germline V gene sequence: CDR1 SGHRS, CDR2 YFSETQ. This CDR3 contains 17 residues. The ends lost 3 bases at V and 1 base at J; junction bases unmatched: 10. Supplemented by reference TRBV5-1 and TRBJ2-3, the full variable domain reads KAGVTQTPRYLIKTRGQQVTLSCSPISGHRSVSWYQQTPGQGLQFLFEYFSETQRNKGNFPGRFSGRQFSNSRSEMNVSTLELGDSALYLCASSSGPRGGRTDTQYFGPGTRLTVL.

This clonotype was counted many times. The chain carries TRBV7-2 and TRBJ2-7; 10 bases fit TRBD2. Looked up from germline, CDR1 is SGHTA and CDR2 is FQGNSA. CDR3 length equals 15 residues. Trimming at V came to 2 bases and at J to 3 bases, leaving 4 bases not matched to a gene. This CDR3 is CASSLLPSGGYEQYF. For the CDR3, the DNA is TGTGCCAGCAGCTTACTTCCTAGCGGGGGCTACGAGCAGTACTTC.

This clonotype was recorded a few times. The V call is TRBV20-1, the J call TRBJ2-4, with 7 bases identical to TRBD2. The trim removed 0 bases at V and 5 bases at J, leaving 10 bases unmatched. Per the germline V gene, CDR1 is DFQATT and CDR2 is SNEGSKA (reference sequence). The CDR3 is 16 residues long. CDR3 protein: CSARDKGSGIQNIQYF. CDR3 bases: TGCAGTGCTAGAGATAAGGGCAGCGGGATTCAAAACATTCAGTACTTC.